Following are 15 T cell receptor beta chains from one sample sequenced in a study of T cells after yellow fever vaccination. TCRdb fed the 5' RACE reads into MiXCR, producing one record per CDR3 protein. This sample carries 40,000 to 50,000 distinct CDR3 sequences, around 6.8% of them seen once, and the ten largest clones take less than 11%. The sample in question was PBMCs, either bulk or a sorted T-cell subset (CD4+, CD8+, memory, or dextramer-sorted; not recorded which), obtained 45 days after the yellow fever booster vaccination. These receptors came from a man under 40 who received the YFV17D yellow fever vaccine.

This clonotype was seen more than once but under ten times. The chain is built from TRBV7-2 and TRBJ2-3; no firm D call. The germline V gene has CDR1 SGHTA and CDR2 FQGNSA. The CDR3 is made up of 15 amino acids. V dropped 8 bases and J dropped 4 bases, with 19 bases sitting between them. The CDR3 region is CASLQGGFDPDTQYF. The CDR3 nucleotides are TGTGCCAGCCTCCAAGGCGGTTTCGACCCAGATACGCAGTATTTT.

In its sample, this clonotype was seen many times. The rearrangement links TRBV25-1 to TRBJ2-7; D gene ambiguous. The CDR3 is 14 residues long. In germline, CDR1 is MGHDK, CDR2 SYGVNS. Trimming took 0 bases from V and 4 from J, leaving 10 bases between them. CDR3 in DNA: TGTGCCAGCAGTGAATATGAGGCAGTATACGAGCAGTACTTC. Residues: CASSEYEAVYEQYF.

This clonotype has ten or more counts. The chain has TRBV5-1 and TRBJ1-4; D possibly corresponds to TRBD1 (5 bases). Germline assignment: CDR1 SGHRS and CDR2 YFSETQ. The V end lost 8 bases, the J end lost 8 bases, and 22 bases lay between the germline ends. The CDR3 covers 15 residues. The DNA of the CDR3 is TGCGCCAGTACCGAAAGGGGAACCCGGGGCGAAAAACTGTTTTTT. Translated: CASTERGTRGEKLFF. Combining the CDR3 with reference TRBV5-1 and TRBJ1-4 gives the whole variable domain KAGVTQTPRYLIKTRGQQVTLSCSPISGHRSVSWYQQTPGQGLQFLFEYFSETQRNKGNFPGRFSGRQFSNSRSEMNVSTLELGDSALYLCASTERGTRGEKLFFGSGTQLSVL.

This clonotype was seen many times. The chain is built from TRBV6-2 or TRBV6-3 and TRBJ2-1, with 12 bases aligning to TRBD2. With 5 bases clipped from V and 6 bases from J, the junction kept 20 bases outside the gene matches. Looked up from germline, CDR1 is MNHEY and CDR2 is SVGEGT. The CDR3 covers 20 residues. The CDR3 DNA is TGTGCCAGCAGTCGCAGGGACGGTCGAACTAGCGGGAGGTCGGTCAATGAGCAGTTCTTC. It encodes CASSRRDGRTSGRSVNEQFF.

Ten or more counts support this clonotype. This chain uses TRBV6-5 with TRBJ2-4; D may match TRBD1 or TRBD2 (5 bases each). With 8 bases removed from V and 8 bases from J, the gap between germline ends came to 10 bases. The CDR3 is made up of 11 amino acids. The germline gives CDR1 MNHEY, CDR2 SVGAGI. The DNA of the CDR3 is TGTGCCAGCTCACGAGGGGACATTCAGTACTTC. Its protein product is CASSRGDIQYF.

The chain combines TRBV7-8 with TRBJ2-7, with D unclear. CDR1 is SGHVS, CDR2 FQNEAQ, per germline. The CDR3 consists of 12 residues. Trimming cost V 0 bases and J 4 bases, with 4 bases left between them. CDR3 region: CASSLAEYEQYF. CDR3 in DNA: TGTGCCAGCAGCTTAGCGGAGTACGAGCAGTACTTC.

Details on this clonotype: Mismatch with germline at one junction end may stem from a read error. The chain employs TRBV7-8 and TRBJ1-1; 8 bases are shared with TRBD1. CDR3 length equals 15 residues. CDR1 and CDR2 (germline): SGHVS, FQNEAQ. CDR3 coding DNA: TGTGCCAGCAGCTCCCCGACAGGGGTGAACACTAAAGCTTTCTTT. Its translation is CASSSPTGVNTKAFF.

As for this clonotype: Possible read error: a much larger clone is one base away. The chain recombines TRBV20-1 with TRBJ2-5, with a weak D call TRBD1 (6 bases). Germline V lookup: CDR1 DFQATT, CDR2 SNEGSKA (reference sequence). This CDR3 comprises 13 residues. This CDR3 reads CSATRTAQENQYF. CDR3 in DNA: TGCAGTGCTACCCGGACAGCACAAGAGAACCAGTACTTC.

The chain carries TRBV3-1 and TRBJ1-2, with 10 bases lining up with TRBD1. The CDR3 extends over 14 amino acids. Unmatched junction bases numbered 3, after V lost 3 bases and J lost 5 bases. From germline, CDR1 is LGHDT and CDR2 YNNKEL (reference sequence). The CDR3 nucleotides read TGTGCCAGCAGCCATCGGACAGGGGGATATGGCTACACCTTC. It codes for CASSHRTGGYGYTF.

The chain is built from TRBV7-9 and TRBJ2-5; D is ambiguous. Germline-derived CDR1 and CDR2 are SEHNR and FQNEAQ (reference sequence). V was trimmed by 5 bases and J by 4 bases, leaving 11 bases between them. CDR3 size: 13 residues. In DNA form, the CDR3 reads TGTGCCAGCAGCAGACGCAGCTCAGAGACCCAGTACTTC. Amino acid sequence: CASSRRSSETQYF.

The sample holds many counts of this clonotype. The chain carries TRBV7-9 and TRBJ2-2; D unclear. Germline V gives CDR1 SEHNR, CDR2 FQNEAQ (reference sequence). CDR3 length: 13 amino acids. V was trimmed by 5 bases and J by 5 bases, leaving 9 bases between them. CDR3: CASSVESTGELFF. DNA for the CDR3: TGTGCCAGCAGCGTAGAATCGACCGGGGAGCTGTTTTTT.

This clonotype was found many times. The genes are TRBV20-1 and TRBJ2-7, with a possible D match to TRBD1 (6 bases). This CDR3 is built from 13 residues. Looked up from germline, CDR1 is DFQATT and CDR2 is SNEGSKA (reference sequence). The V and J ends lost 6 bases and 3 bases respectively, with 15 bases between them. The CDR3 DNA follows: TGCAGTGCGTGGGACACCAATAACTACGAGCAGTACTTC. Encoded protein: CSAWDTNNYEQYF.

This clonotype appeared many times. The chain joins TRBV14 to TRBJ1-2; D is ambiguous. The CDR3 has 13 residues. V shed 3 bases and J shed 2 bases, with 7 bases lying between them. The germline V gene has CDR1 SGHDN and CDR2 FVKESK. The CDR3 region has the DNA TGTGCCAGCAGCCATGACAAGAACTATGGCTACACCTTC. Residues: CASSHDKNYGYTF. The complete variable domain, with remaining parts taken from reference TRBV14 and TRBJ1-2, reads EAGVTQFPSHSVIEKGQTVTLRCDPISGHDNLYWYRRVMGKEIKFLLHFVKESKQDESGMPNNRFLAERTGGTYSTLKVQPAELEDSGVYFCASSHDKNYGYTFGSGTRLTVV.

At least ten counts were recorded for this clonotype. The V call is TRBV7-2, the J call TRBJ2-1, with unresolved D. V lost 0 bases, J lost 7 bases, and 4 bases lay in between. The CDR3 contains 12 residues. CDR1 is SGHTA and CDR2 is FQGNSA in the germline V gene. The CDR3 coding sequence is TGTGCCAGCAGCTTAGCGTGGAATGAGCAGTTCTTC. Translated: CASSLAWNEQFF. The whole variable domain, filled in from reference TRBV7-2 and TRBJ2-1, reads GAGVSQSPSNKVTEKGKDVELRCDPISGHTALYWYRQSLGQGLEFLIYFQGNSAPDKSGLPSDRFSAERTGGSVSTLTIQRTQQEDSAVYLCASSLAWNEQFFGPGTRLTVL.

As regards this clonotype: Relative to the germline gene, one junction end is altered; a read error may explain this. J is TRBJ2-1 and V is TRBV19, with 7 bases lining up with TRBD1. This CDR3 region has 13 residues. Germline CDR1 and CDR2: LNHDA and SQIVND (reference sequence). The CDR3 coding sequence is TGTGCCTGTAGACAGGGAAGATACAATGAGCAGTTCTTC. This encodes CACRQGRYNEQFF.